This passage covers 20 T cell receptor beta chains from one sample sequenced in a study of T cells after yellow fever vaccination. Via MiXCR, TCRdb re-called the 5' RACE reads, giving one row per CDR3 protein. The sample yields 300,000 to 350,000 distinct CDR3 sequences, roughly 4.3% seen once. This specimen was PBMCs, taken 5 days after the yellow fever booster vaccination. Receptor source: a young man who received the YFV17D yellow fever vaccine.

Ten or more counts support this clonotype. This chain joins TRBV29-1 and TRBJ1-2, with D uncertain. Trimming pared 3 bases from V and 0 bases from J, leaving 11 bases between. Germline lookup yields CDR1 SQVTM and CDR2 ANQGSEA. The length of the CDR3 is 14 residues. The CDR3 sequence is CSVDLASTNYGYTF. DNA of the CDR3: TGCAGCGTTGATTTGGCTAGTACTAACTATGGCTACACCTTC.

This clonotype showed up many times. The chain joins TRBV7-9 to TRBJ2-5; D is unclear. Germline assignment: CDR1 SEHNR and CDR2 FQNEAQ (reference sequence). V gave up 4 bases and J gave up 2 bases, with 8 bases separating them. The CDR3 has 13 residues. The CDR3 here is CASSYDLQETQYF. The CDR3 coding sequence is TGTGCCAGCAGCTACGACTTACAAGAGACCCAGTACTTC.

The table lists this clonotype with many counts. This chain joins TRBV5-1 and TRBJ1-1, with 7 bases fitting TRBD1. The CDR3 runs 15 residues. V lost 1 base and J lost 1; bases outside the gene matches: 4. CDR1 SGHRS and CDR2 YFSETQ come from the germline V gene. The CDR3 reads CASSLRTGRNTEAFF. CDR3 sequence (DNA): TGCGCCAGCAGCTTGCGGACAGGCCGGAACACTGAAGCTTTCTTT.

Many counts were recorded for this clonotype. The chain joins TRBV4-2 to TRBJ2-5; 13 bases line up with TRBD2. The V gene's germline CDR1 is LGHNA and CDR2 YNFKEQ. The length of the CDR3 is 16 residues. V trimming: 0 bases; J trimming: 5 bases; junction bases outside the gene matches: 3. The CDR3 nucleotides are TGTGCCAGCAGCCAAGATGGGGGACTAGCGGGGGAGACCCAGTACTTC. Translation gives CASSQDGGLAGETQYF.

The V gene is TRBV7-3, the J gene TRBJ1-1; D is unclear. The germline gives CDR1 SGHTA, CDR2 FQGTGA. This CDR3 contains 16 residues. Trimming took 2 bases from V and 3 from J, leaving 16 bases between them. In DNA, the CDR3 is TGTGCCAGCAGCTTAGAAGGACGTAACTGGGACACTGAAGCTTTCTTT. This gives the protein CASSLEGRNWDTEAFF.

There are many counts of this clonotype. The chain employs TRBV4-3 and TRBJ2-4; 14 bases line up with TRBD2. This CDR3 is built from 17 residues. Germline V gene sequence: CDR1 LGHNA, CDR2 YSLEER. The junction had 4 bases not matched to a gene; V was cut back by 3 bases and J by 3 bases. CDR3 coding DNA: TGCGCCAGCAGCCAGGGACTAGCGGGGGAGATCAAAAACATTCAGTACTTC. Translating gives CASSQGLAGEIKNIQYF.

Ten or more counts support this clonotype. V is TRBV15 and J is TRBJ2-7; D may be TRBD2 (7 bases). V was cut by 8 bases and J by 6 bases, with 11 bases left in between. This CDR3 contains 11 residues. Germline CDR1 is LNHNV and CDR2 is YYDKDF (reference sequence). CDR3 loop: CATRGGSEQYF. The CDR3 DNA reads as TGTGCCACCCGCGGGGGCTCCGAGCAGTACTTC.

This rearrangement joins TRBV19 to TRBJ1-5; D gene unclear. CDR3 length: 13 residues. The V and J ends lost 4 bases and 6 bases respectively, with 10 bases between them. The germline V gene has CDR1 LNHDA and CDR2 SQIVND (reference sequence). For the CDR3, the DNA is TGTGCCAGTAGTACCAGCACCGGTCAGCCCCAGCATTTT. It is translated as CASSTSTGQPQHF.

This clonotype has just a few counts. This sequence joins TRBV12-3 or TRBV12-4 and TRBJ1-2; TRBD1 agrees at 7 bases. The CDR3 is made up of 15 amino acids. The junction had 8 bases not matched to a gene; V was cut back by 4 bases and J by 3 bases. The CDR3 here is CASSYTGEGDYGYTF. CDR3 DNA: TGTGCCAGCAGTTATACAGGGGAGGGCGACTATGGCTACACCTTC.

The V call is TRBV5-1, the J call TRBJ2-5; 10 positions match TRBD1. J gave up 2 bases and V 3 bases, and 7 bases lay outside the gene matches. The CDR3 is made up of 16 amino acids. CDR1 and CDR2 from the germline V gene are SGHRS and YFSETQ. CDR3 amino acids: CASSSVGTGAQETQYF. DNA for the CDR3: TGCGCCAGCAGCTCCGTAGGGACAGGGGCGCAAGAGACCCAGTACTTC.

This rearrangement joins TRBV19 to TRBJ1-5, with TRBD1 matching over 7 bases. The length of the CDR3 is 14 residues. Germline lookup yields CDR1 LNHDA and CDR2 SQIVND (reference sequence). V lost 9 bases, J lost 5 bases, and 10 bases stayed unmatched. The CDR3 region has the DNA TGTGCCAGCGGGCCAAGACAGGGAGATCAGCCCCAGCATTTT. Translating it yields CASGPRQGDQPQHF. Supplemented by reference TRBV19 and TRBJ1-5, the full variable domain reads DGGITQSPKYLFRKEGQNVTLSCEQNLNHDAMYWYRQDPGQGLRLIYYSQIVNDFQKGDIAEGYSVSREKKESFPLTVTSAQKNPTAFYLCASGPRQGDQPQHFGDGTRLSIL.

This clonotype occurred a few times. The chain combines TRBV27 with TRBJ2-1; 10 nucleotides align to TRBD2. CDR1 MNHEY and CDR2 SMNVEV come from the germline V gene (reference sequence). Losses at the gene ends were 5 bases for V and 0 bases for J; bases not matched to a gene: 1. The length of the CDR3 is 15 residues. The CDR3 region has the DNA TGTGCCAGCAGTGCTAGCGGGAGCTCCTACAATGAGCAGTTCTTC. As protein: CASSASGSSYNEQFF.

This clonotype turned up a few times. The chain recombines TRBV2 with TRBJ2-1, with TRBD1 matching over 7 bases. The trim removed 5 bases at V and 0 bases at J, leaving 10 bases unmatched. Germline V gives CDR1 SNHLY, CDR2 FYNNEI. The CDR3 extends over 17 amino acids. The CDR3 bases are TGTGCCAGCAGTAGACGGGACAGAAGAAGCTCCTACAATGAGCAGTTCTTC. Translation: CASSRRDRRSSYNEQFF. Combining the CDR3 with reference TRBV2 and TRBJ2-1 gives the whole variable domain EPEVTQTPSHQVTQMGQEVILRCVPISNHLYFYWYRQILGQKVEFLVSFYNNEISEKSEIFDDQFSVERPDGSNFTLKIRSTKLEDSAMYFCASSRRDRRSSYNEQFFGPGTRLTVL.

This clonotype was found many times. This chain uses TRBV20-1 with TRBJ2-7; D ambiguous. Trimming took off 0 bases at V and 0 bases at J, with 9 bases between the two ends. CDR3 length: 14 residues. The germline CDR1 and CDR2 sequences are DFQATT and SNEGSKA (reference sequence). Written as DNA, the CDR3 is TGCAGTGCTAGAGAGGGGTTCAACTCCTACGAGCAGTACGTC. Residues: CSAREGFNSYEQYV.

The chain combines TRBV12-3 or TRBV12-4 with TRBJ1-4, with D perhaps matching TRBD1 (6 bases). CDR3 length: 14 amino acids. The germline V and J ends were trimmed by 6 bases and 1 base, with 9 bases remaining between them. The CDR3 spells CASRLTGTNEKLFF. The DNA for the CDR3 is TGTGCCAGCAGGCTGACAGGAACTAATGAAAAACTGTTTTTT.

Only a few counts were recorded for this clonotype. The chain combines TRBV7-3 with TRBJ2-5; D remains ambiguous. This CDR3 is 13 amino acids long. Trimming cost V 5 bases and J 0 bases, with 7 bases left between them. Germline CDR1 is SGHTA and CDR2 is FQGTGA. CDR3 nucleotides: TGTGCCAGCAGCCGACGGAACCAAGAGACCCAGTACTTC. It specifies CASSRRNQETQYF.

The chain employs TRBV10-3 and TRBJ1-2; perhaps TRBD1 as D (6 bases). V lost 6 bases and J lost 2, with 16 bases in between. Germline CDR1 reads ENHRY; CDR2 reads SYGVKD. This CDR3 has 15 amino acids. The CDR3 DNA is TGTGCCATCAGGGAACCGGGACACGTAAACTATGGCTACACCTTC. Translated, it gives CAIREPGHVNYGYTF.

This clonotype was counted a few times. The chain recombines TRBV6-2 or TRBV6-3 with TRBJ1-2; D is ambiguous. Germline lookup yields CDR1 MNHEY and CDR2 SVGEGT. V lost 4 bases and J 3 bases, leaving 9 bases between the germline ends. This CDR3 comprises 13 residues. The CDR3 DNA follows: TGTGCCAGCAGTTTTGCAGTCTACTATGGCTACACCTTC. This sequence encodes CASSFAVYYGYTF.

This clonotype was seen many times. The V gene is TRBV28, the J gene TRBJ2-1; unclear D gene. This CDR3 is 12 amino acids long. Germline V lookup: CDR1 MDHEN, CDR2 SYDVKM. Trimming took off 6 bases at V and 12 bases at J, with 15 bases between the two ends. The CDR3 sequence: CASSRPRVGQFF. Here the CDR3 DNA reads TGTGCCAGCAGCCGCCCAAGGGTAGGGCAGTTCTTC.

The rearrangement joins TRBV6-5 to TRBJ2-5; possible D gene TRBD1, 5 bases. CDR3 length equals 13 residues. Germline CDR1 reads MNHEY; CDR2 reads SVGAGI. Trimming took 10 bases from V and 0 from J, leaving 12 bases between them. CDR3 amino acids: CATRDLYQETQYF. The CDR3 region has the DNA TGTGCCACCAGGGATTTGTACCAAGAGACCCAGTACTTC.